This T cell receptor (beta chain) is drawn from a study of blood T cell repertoires in COVID-19. Germline values: CDR1 SNHLY, CDR2 FYNNEI. This CDR3 is 14 amino acids long. Trimming took off 1 base at V and 3 bases at J, with 4 bases between the two ends. The assay was immunoSEQ multiplex PCR, and TCRdb's table has in-frame clones only and misses some. The sample records about 170,000 clones, around 88% being singletons. The origin of this receptor is a woman between 50 and 59 years old in a cohort exposed to, infected with or recovered from COVID-19 (not recorded which). The J gene is TRBJ1-6, the V gene TRBV2; D remains unclear. Input material: PBMCs or T cells enriched from blood (not recorded which). The CDR3 DNA is TGTGCCAGCAGTGAAGTCCACTATAATTCACCCCTCCACTTT. This encodes CASSEVHYNSPLHF.